This paragraph covers one TCR beta chain sequence. The specificity of this receptor is unknown. No quality values exist for individual bases; no much larger clone is one base distant. These reads were obtained on an Illumina HiSeq 2500. TCR beta libraries were prepared by quantitative 5'-RACE with molecular barcodes. Concerning the study's data processing: A new computational method based on a probabilistic model of VDJ rearrangement was used to identify disease-linked TCR variants. TCRdb itself trimmed the public reads at Q25 with fastp, ran MiXCR and retained productive beta chains. Here each entry gathers all rows of one CDR3 protein and keeps the most common genes and DNA. The V and J calls follow TCRdb's processing rather than the paper's. In this sample the table shows 800,000 to 900,000 distinct CDR3 sequences, about 12% of which occur a single time. The top ten clones comprise roughly 0.51% of the sample.

The data derive from a study of CD8 T cells in ankylosing spondylitis (dated by TCRdb to about 2017). With regard to the full study: The study profiled T cell receptor beta repertoires in healthy donors and ankylosing spondylitis patients to find disease-linked TCR variants. The full study cohort was made up of 25 ankylosing spondylitis patients and around 100 healthy donors. Peripheral blood samples were taken, and synovial fluid was additionally collected from ankylosing spondylitis patients. Points the paper makes about the study in general: According to the report, matched synovial fluid samples from ankylosing spondylitis patients were significantly enriched for the disease-linked clones. The disease-linked clones showed a CD8+ phenotype and occurred at relatively low frequencies in peripheral blood. Some motif variants had previously been reported in the synovial fluid and blood of reactive arthritis patients, which suggests shared mechanisms of disease initiation. A TCR beta motif of 8 or 9 highly homologous amino acid variants appeared characteristic of blood from ankylosing spondylitis patients.

The receptor was derived from a male donor with ankylosing spondylitis. The sequencing sample was made of blood, either unsorted or a sorted T cell fraction (not recorded which).

The CDR3 corresponds to CATSRIQGDPRYGYTF. The sequenced DNA: TGTGCCACCAGCAGAATTCAGGGGGACCCACGCTATGGCTACACCTTC. The chain couples TRBV15 to TRBJ1-2; the junction holds 7 bases that match TRBD1. Ends trimmed: V by 2 bases, J by 4 bases; bases unmatched to a gene: 10. From cysteine to phenylalanine, the CDR3 is 16 amino acids long. Only the CDR3 portion is preserved as DNA: 48 bases, with reading frame beginning at the first base. Per the germline V gene (reference sequence), LNHNV is the CDR1 and YYDKDF is the CDR2.